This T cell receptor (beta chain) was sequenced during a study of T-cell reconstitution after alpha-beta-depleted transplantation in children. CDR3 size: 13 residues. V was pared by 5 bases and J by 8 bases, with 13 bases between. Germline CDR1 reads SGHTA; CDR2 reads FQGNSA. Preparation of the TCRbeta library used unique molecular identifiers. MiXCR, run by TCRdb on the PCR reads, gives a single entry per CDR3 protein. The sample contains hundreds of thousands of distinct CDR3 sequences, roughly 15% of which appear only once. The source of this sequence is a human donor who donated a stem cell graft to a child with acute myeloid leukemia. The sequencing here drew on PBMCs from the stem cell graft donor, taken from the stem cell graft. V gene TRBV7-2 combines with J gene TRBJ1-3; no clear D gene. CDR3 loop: CASSRGPRDTIYF. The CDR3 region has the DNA TGTGCCAGCAGCCGCGGGCCCCGGGACACCATATATTTT.